The 9 T cell receptor beta chains in this list originate from one sample, sequenced in a study of blood T cell repertoires in COVID-19. Data came from immunoSEQ multiplex PCR; TCRdb stores just in-frame clones and leaves some out. Here the sample spans fewer than 350,000 clones, around 86% being singletons. Input material: peripheral blood. These receptors all come from a woman in her fifties or sixties with active or convalescent COVID-19.

This chain uses TRBV14 with TRBJ2-7; D possibly corresponds to TRBD2 (6 bases). The V gene lost 4 bases and the J gene lost 3 bases, with 16 bases spanning the gap. The germline V gene has CDR1 SGHDN and CDR2 FVKESK. This CDR3 is built from 15 residues. The CDR3 DNA sequence: TGTGCCAGCAGCCCAGCTGGGACTGTACACTACGAGCAGTACTTC. Translating gives CASSPAGTVHYEQYF.

The rearrangement uses TRBV9 and TRBJ1-5; D is perhaps TRBD1 (5 bases). This CDR3 spans 15 amino acids. Germline assignment: CDR1 SGDLS and CDR2 YYNGEE. The V and J ends lost 3 bases and 0 bases respectively, with 10 bases between them. The CDR3 region is CASSGSGNSNQPQHF. CDR3 sequence (DNA): TGTGCCAGCAGCGGCTCAGGGAATAGCAATCAGCCCCAGCATTTT.

This chain connects TRBV7-2 to TRBJ2-7; 7 positions match TRBD2. Germline CDR1 SGHTA, CDR2 FQGNSA. The V and J ends lost 5 bases and 5 bases, in that order; junction bases with no gene match: 9. The CDR3 contains 14 residues. The chain's CDR3 is CASSQEILADEQYF. CDR3 DNA: TGTGCCAGCAGCCAAGAAATTCTAGCGGACGAGCAGTACTTC. Supplemented by reference TRBV7-2 and TRBJ2-7, the full variable domain reads GAGVSQSPSNKVTEKGKDVELRCDPISGHTALYWYRQSLGQGLEFLIYFQGNSAPDKSGLPSDRFSAERTGGSVSTLTIQRTQQEDSAVYLCASSQEILADEQYFGPGTRLTVT.

This chain connects TRBV15 to TRBJ2-5, with TRBD2 identical over 11 bases. CDR3 length equals 15 residues. Losses at the gene ends were 3 bases for V and 10 bases for J; bases not matched to a gene: 10. Germline CDR1 and CDR2: LNHNV and YYDKDF (reference sequence). This CDR3 reads CATSRSIAGGYDQYF. The CDR3 DNA follows: TGTGCCACCAGCAGGTCGATAGCGGGGGGGTATGACCAGTACTTC.

The gene calls are TRBV12-5 and TRBJ2-4; 8 nucleotides match TRBD1. V dropped 0 bases and J dropped 4; count of bases not matched to a gene: 5. The length of the CDR3 is 16 residues. Germline lookup yields CDR1 LGHNT and CDR2 FRNRAP. In DNA, the CDR3 is TGTGCTAGTGGTTTGGTATTAGACAGGGGTAAAAACATTCAGTACTTC. Encoded protein: CASGLVLDRGKNIQYF.

The V call is TRBV5-1, the J call TRBJ2-3; D possibly corresponds to TRBD2 (6 bases). CDR3 length: 17 amino acids. Germline CDR1 is SGHRS and CDR2 is YFSETQ. Trimming stripped 0 bases from V and 0 bases from J, with 14 bases between. The CDR3 here is CASSLDPGTVSTDTQYF. In DNA, the CDR3 is TGCGCCAGCAGCTTGGACCCCGGGACTGTTAGCACAGATACGCAGTATTTT.

This clone occurred once. J is TRBJ1-1 and V is TRBV7-9; 7 nucleotides line up with TRBD1. Germline lookup yields CDR1 SEHNR and CDR2 FQNEAQ (reference sequence). Germline trimming cut 5 bases from V and 4 bases from J; bases unmatched to any gene: 4. This CDR3 has 13 residues. The CDR3: CASSKNRGTEAFF. The CDR3 DNA reads as TGTGCCAGCAGCAAAAACAGGGGCACTGAAGCTTTCTTT.

The chain joins TRBV30 to TRBJ2-5; 10 bases line up with TRBD2. The germline CDR1 and CDR2 sequences are GTSNPN and SVGIG (reference sequence). The J segment lost 3 bases and the V segment lost 3 bases, leaving 7 bases of the junction unmatched. CDR3 length: 15 amino acids. The CDR3 DNA reads as TGTGCCTGGAGGAGAAGCGGGGGGGGGAAAGAGACCCAGTACTTC. It yields the protein CAWRRSGGGKETQYF.

This rearrangement joins TRBV13 to TRBJ2-3; 7 bases match TRBD1. Trimming cost V 5 bases and J 1 base; bases outside gene matches: 6. The length of the CDR3 is 15 residues. Germline V gene lookup returns CDR1 PRHDT and CDR2 FYEKMQ (reference sequence). The CDR3 DNA sequence: TGTGCCAGCAGCCTTACCGGGACAGGCACAGATACGCAGTATTTT. It translates to CASSLTGTGTDTQYF.